The entry that follows covers one TCR beta chain sequence. Its antigen is still unknown. No quality values exist for individual bases; no much larger clone is one base distant. The approximately 41 donors, aged 6 to 90 years, were systemically healthy Caucasian individuals from Russia. Approximately 11 milliliters of peripheral blood were drawn from each donor into EDTA-treated Vacutainer tubes. Ficoll-Paque density-gradient centrifugation was used to isolate PBMCs, with at least 7 million per sample. Total RNA was extracted from PBMCs with Trizol reagent, with at least 5 micrograms obtained per sample. For every donor, flow cytometry on a PBMC aliquot measured the percentage of naive CD45RAhigh/CD27high T cells. The data were obtained in a study of blood T cells in healthy people across ages (dated by TCRdb to about 2015). Concerning the study at large: In model experiments, template switching captured roughly one uniquely barcoded TCR beta cDNA molecule for every two T cells. Using deep sequencing normalized with unique cDNA molecular identifiers, the study measured how TCR beta repertoire diversity changes with age. The donors were divided into four age groups: young (average roughly 15 years), middle-aged (about 40), aged (about 60) and long-lived (about 90). To avoid experimental bias, donors of different ages were randomly spread across the sequencing lanes. For two donors (one aged 18 to 29 and one aged 80 or older), the study analyzed two additional independent replicas of 1 million unique cDNA reads from the same blood draw.

The CDR3 runs 14 residues from the cysteine to the phenylalanine. CDR3 DNA is the only sequence kept; it has 42 bases, read in frame from the first base. Reading the germline V gene gives CDR1 SGHAT and CDR2 FQNNGV. Trimming takes 3 bases from V and 11 bases from J, and the germline ends sit 19 bases apart. The library was built by means of 5' RACE. Instrument used: Illumina HiSeq 2500. A second PCR of roughly 7 to 11 cycles was run with a J-beta primer mix and a sample-barcoded 5' primer. A template-switch 5' adaptor carrying 12 random nucleotides introduced a unique molecular identifier onto each TCR beta cDNA molecule. Each sample yielded at least 2.5 million CDR3-containing paired-end reads. First-strand cDNA was synthesized from all RNA with the Mint cDNA synthesis kit, primed by a TRBC-specific oligonucleotide. Following uracil-DNA glycosylase treatment, all cDNA underwent a first 18-cycle PCR with the universal primers M1SS and BC2_uni_R. In the authors' own workflow: Normalization of each sample was performed by random selection of 1 million high-quality reads, each carrying a distinct molecular identifier. Reads sharing molecular identifiers were discarded rather than binned into consensus sequences. MiTCR, with a Q25 quality threshold and the strictest error-elimination algorithm, was used for CDR3 identification, clonotype clustering and error correction. A nonparametric unseen species model with Euler transformation was used to estimate lower-bound total TCR beta diversity. TCRdb reanalyzed the raw reads on its own, using fastp at Q25 for trimming and MiXCR for clone calling, and kept in-frame beta chains. Here each entry gathers all rows of one CDR3 protein and keeps the most common genes and DNA. TCRdb assigned the V and J calls; the authors' analysis was not used. The sample has under 750,000 distinct CDR3 sequences on record, more than 45% of them singletons. The ten largest clones capture 20% to 25% of the sample.

Points the paper makes about the study in general: Compared with the aged group, the long-lived group had more naive CD4+ T cells, fewer expanded clones and increased TCR diversity, a pattern suggesting age selection. Because the CMV infection status of the donors was unknown, age-related changes in expanded clonotypes may potentially have been confounded. As age increased, observed TCR beta diversity per million T cells dropped in a roughly linear way, and a significant reduction was already evident by age about 40. Since profiling was done on bulk unsorted PBMCs, naive and antigen-experienced compartments could not be conclusively compared. Estimates of total diversity based on one million sequenced T cells were considered lower bounds and underestimates. There was a strong correlation between observed TCR beta diversity and the percentage of naive T cells measured by flow cytometry.

Recombination linked TRBV11-2 to TRBJ2-5, and perhaps TRBD2 as D gene, on 5 matching bases. What was sequenced was blood. The receptor was derived from a man at least 80 years old in good health. The CDR3 region reads CASSFGVAVDEQYF. The nucleotide sequence is TGTGCCAGCAGCTTCGGGGTGGCGGTTGATGAGCAGTACTTC.